Described below is a single T cell receptor (beta chain) sequence and its context. Per the original data handling: Counts of nucleated cells, estimated from reference gene primer amplification, were obtained. Repertoires were generated with immunoSEQ multiplex PCR, while TCRdb's copy carries only in-frame clones and drops some. The V and J calls and clone size come from that table; D and trimming were worked out from the DNA. This table holds hundreds of thousands of clones, around 86% found once. The sample originates from a study of blood T cell repertoires in COVID-19. Deletions cut 5 bases from V and 2 bases from J, with 15 bases between. Germline V gene data show CDR1 as SGHTA and CDR2 as FQGNSA. The CDR3 length is 15 residues. Participants spanned ages about 18 to 95 years and resided in 20 to 30 US areas. For recovered donors of Cohort 3, there were two negative PCRs, clearance, or symptom resolution.

The sequencing sample was made of PBMCs or T cells enriched from blood (not recorded which). The J gene is TRBJ1-1, the V gene TRBV7-2, with D possibly being TRBD1 (5 bases). The receptor comes from a woman between 50 and 59 years old who had recovered from COVID-19. The CDR3 here is CASSPGRGRNTEAFF. DNA of the CDR3: TGTGCCAGCAGCCCCGGGAGGGGTCGCAACACTGAAGCTTTCTTT.